The next 17 T cell receptor beta chains were all read from a single sample in a study of control samples from healthy donors and cancer patients. Clones were sequenced by immunoSEQ multiplex PCR, and TCRdb holds only the in-frame ones, with some missing. The sample includes about 160,000 clones, just over 90% of them seen just once. Sequenced sample: blood. These receptors came from a woman aged 60-70 years in good health.

In regard to this clone: This CDR3 is also generated by other DNA sequences in the sample. This sequence joins TRBV12-3 or TRBV12-4 and TRBJ1-5; the D is unclear. V was trimmed by 4 bases and J by 5 bases, leaving 6 bases between them. This CDR3 is 12 amino acids long. As DNA, the CDR3 is TGTGCCAGCAGTTACGGGGATCAGCCCCAGCATTTT. Translated: CASSYGDQPQHF.

The chain couples TRBV11-2 to TRBJ2-7; D uncertain. Per the germline V gene, CDR1 is SGHAT and CDR2 is FQNNGV. V lost 1 base and J 0 bases, leaving 10 bases between the germline ends. The CDR3 runs 15 residues. The DNA of the CDR3 is TGTGCCAGCAGCTTAGTTGCAGCGACCTCCTACGAGCAGTACTTC. This encodes CASSLVAATSYEQYF. Looking up the rest from reference TRBV11-2 and TRBJ2-7 gives the full variable domain: EAGVAQSPRYKIIEKRQSVAFWCNPISGHATLYWYQQILGQGPKLLIQFQNNGVVDDSQLPKDRFSAERLKGVDSTLKIQPAKLEDSAVYLCASSLVAATSYEQYFGPGTRLTVT.

A few counts support this clone. This rearrangement joins TRBV9 to TRBJ2-7; D remains unclear. Trimming took off 4 bases at V and 6 bases at J, with 11 bases between the two ends. The germline V gene has CDR1 SGDLS and CDR2 YYNGEE. The CDR3 runs 12 residues. CDR3 loop: CASSPHEAEQYF. Written as DNA, the CDR3 is TGTGCCAGCAGCCCCCATGAAGCCGAGCAGTACTTC.

V and J are TRBV7-9 and TRBJ2-2; 9 nucleotides line up with TRBD1. Germline V gene lookup returns CDR1 SEHNR and CDR2 FQNEAQ (reference sequence). The length of the CDR3 is 16 residues. J was trimmed by 6 bases and V by 4 bases; bases with no gene match: 9. The DNA of the CDR3 is TGTGCCAGCAGCTCATCCGGGACAGGGTGGGCCGGGGAGCTGTTTTTT. It is translated as CASSSSGTGWAGELFF.

The rearrangement joins TRBV12-5 to TRBJ1-5; unclear D gene. Trimming cost V 5 bases and J 0 bases, with 2 bases left between them. In germline, CDR1 is LGHNT, CDR2 FRNRAP. This CDR3 is built from 12 residues. CDR3 region: CASGPSNQPQHF. DNA of the CDR3: TGTGCTAGTGGTCCTAGCAATCAGCCCCAGCATTTT. The entire variable domain, with the rest obtained from reference TRBV12-5 and TRBJ1-5, is as follows: DARVTQTPRHKVTEMGQEVTMRCQPILGHNTVFWYRQTMMQGLELLAYFRNRAPLDDSGMPKDRFSAEMPDATLATLKIQPSEPRDSAVYFCASGPSNQPQHFGDGTRLSIL.

The rearrangement links TRBV4-3 to TRBJ2-7; weak D call: TRBD2 (6 bases). The germline V gene encodes CDR1 LGHNA and CDR2 YSLEER. The CDR3 runs 14 residues. V was cut by 1 base and J by 5 bases, with 12 bases left in between. CDR3 DNA sequence: TGCGCCAGCAGCCAAGGGTGGGGGAGGAACGAGCAGTACTTC. Translating it yields CASSQGWGRNEQYF.

As regards this clone: This CDR3 is also generated by other DNA sequences in the sample. The chain carries TRBV12-5 and TRBJ2-5; D is undetermined. Per the germline V gene, CDR1 is LGHNT and CDR2 is FRNRAP. This CDR3 is built from 11 residues. V dropped 1 base and J dropped 4 bases, with 1 base sitting between them. CDR3 in amino acids: CASGLGETQYF. CDR3 DNA: TGTGCTAGTGGTTTGGGAGAGACCCAGTACTTC.

The chain has TRBV6-5 and TRBJ1-2; 7 bases agree with TRBD1. Germline V gene data show CDR1 as MNHEY and CDR2 as SVGAGI. Trimming took 0 bases from V and 8 from J; bases not matched to a gene: 6. This CDR3 spans 14 amino acids. CDR3 amino acids: CASSYSTGALGYTF. CDR3 sequence (DNA): TGTGCCAGCAGTTACTCAACAGGGGCCTTAGGCTACACCTTC.

The chain joins TRBV5-1 to TRBJ2-7, with 7 bases aligning to TRBD2. V was pared by 0 bases and J by 1 base, with 4 bases of the junction left unmatched. The CDR3 runs to 15 residues. CDR1 and CDR2 from the germline V gene are SGHRS and YFSETQ. DNA of the CDR3: TGCGCCAGCAGCTTGGCGCGGGGGATTTCCTACGAGCAGTACTTC. Residues: CASSLARGISYEQYF.

The V call is TRBV12-5, the J call TRBJ1-2; the D is unclear. Germline CDR1 is LGHNT and CDR2 is FRNRAP. This CDR3 spans 12 amino acids. Trimming removed 6 bases at V and 2 bases at J, with 7 bases between. The CDR3 loop is CASGRENYGYTF. The CDR3 region has the DNA TGTGCTAGTGGCCGGGAAAACTATGGCTACACCTTC. Variable domain in full (rest from reference TRBV12-5 and TRBJ1-2): DARVTQTPRHKVTEMGQEVTMRCQPILGHNTVFWYRQTMMQGLELLAYFRNRAPLDDSGMPKDRFSAEMPDATLATLKIQPSEPRDSAVYFCASGRENYGYTFGSGTRLTVV.

The chain carries TRBV4-3 and TRBJ2-3, with TRBD2 identical over 11 bases. Germline-derived CDR1 and CDR2 are LGHNA and YSLEER. The CDR3 runs 19 residues. V dropped 1 base and J dropped 1; count of bases not matched to a gene: 10. This CDR3 reads CASSQASGGPTVGTDTQYF. The CDR3 bases are TGCGCCAGCAGCCAAGCTAGCGGGGGGCCCACGGTGGGCACAGATACGCAGTATTTT.

CDR3 sequence reads: CASTPGTTRETQYF. CDR3 bases: TGTGCCAGCACACCCGGGACAACTCGGGAGACCCAGTACTTC. This chain connects TRBV7-2 to TRBJ2-5; maybe TRBD1 (6 bases). The CDR3 contains 14 residues. Germline V gene sequence: CDR1 SGHTA, CDR2 FQGNSA. Trimming left V 7 bases short and J 5 bases short, with 17 bases between.

This clone was observed a single time. The rearrangement links TRBV11-1 to TRBJ2-7, with 7 bases that match TRBD1. Germline V gene sequence: CDR1 SGHAT, CDR2 FQDESV (reference sequence). V lost 5 bases and J lost 3; bases outside the gene matches: 4. The CDR3 sequence is 13 residues long. The CDR3 sequence is CASSLNRGYEQYF. For the CDR3, the DNA is TGTGCCAGCAGCCTTAACAGGGGCTACGAGCAGTACTTC.

This chain links TRBV6-2 or TRBV6-3 with TRBJ1-1; the match to TRBD1 covers 8 bases. Germline lookup yields CDR1 MNHEY and CDR2 SVGEGT. The CDR3 sequence is 15 residues long. V was clipped by 6 bases and J by 4 bases; unmatched bases: 10. CDR3 sequence (DNA): TGTGCCAGCAGCCTTGCAGGGGGCAAGGTCACTGAAGCTTTCTTT. This codes for CASSLAGGKVTEAFF.

The chain carries TRBV9 and TRBJ1-1; D is perhaps TRBD1 (6 bases). The CDR3 is 15 amino acids. Between the trimmed V and J ends, which lost 3 bases and 1 base, there was a span of 13 bases. The germline V gene encodes CDR1 SGDLS and CDR2 YYNGEE. The CDR3 DNA follows: TGTGCCAGCAGCGAGGGGGTCGAGGGGAACACTGAAGCTTTCTTT. Translation: CASSEGVEGNTEAFF.

The V and J genes are TRBV18 and TRBJ2-3, with TRBD1 identical over 8 bases. Germline trimming cut 1 base from V and 3 bases from J; bases unmatched to any gene: 9. Germline assignment: CDR1 KGHSH and CDR2 LQKENI. The CDR3 has 17 amino acids. The CDR3 sequence: CASSPLPRTGSTDTQYF. The CDR3 DNA reads as TGTGCCAGCTCACCACTGCCCCGGACAGGGTCGACAGATACGCAGTATTTT.

This sequence joins TRBV19 and TRBJ1-4; no clear D. V gave up 7 bases and J gave up 5 bases, with 8 bases separating them. The CDR3 contains 12 residues. Germline loops: CDR1 LNHDA, CDR2 SQIVND (reference sequence). CDR3 amino acids: CASIGVNEKLFF. The DNA for the CDR3 is TGTGCCAGTATTGGGGTGAATGAAAAACTGTTTTTT. Using reference TRBV19 and TRBJ1-4 for the parts outside the CDR3, the full variable domain is DGGITQSPKYLFRKEGQNVTLSCEQNLNHDAMYWYRQDPGQGLRLIYYSQIVNDFQKGDIAEGYSVSREKKESFPLTVTSAQKNPTAFYLCASIGVNEKLFFGSGTQLSVL.